These 23 T cell receptor beta chains originate from one sample sequenced in a study of blood T cell repertoires in COVID-19. The repertoire was sequenced with immunoSEQ multiplex PCR; TCRdb's copy has only in-frame clones and lacks some. Of under 250,000 clones listed, 84% are singletons. The sequenced sample was peripheral blood. All receptors derive from a woman between 40 and 55 years old who had recovered from COVID-19.

This rearrangement joins TRBV30 to TRBJ1-2; D is possibly TRBD1 (6 bases). Germline V gene data show CDR1 as GTSNPN and CDR2 as SVGIG (reference sequence). V was shortened by 0 bases and J by 4 bases, with 9 bases between the two germline ends. The CDR3 totals 13 residues. CDR3: CAWSVGGAYGYTF. CDR3 bases: TGTGCCTGGAGTGTTGGGGGCGCCTATGGCTACACCTTC. The variable domain in full, completed from reference TRBV30 and TRBJ1-2, reads SQTIHQWPATLVQPVGSPLSLECTVEGTSNPNLYWYRQAAGRGLQLLFYSVGIGQISSEVPQNLSASRPQDRQFILSSKKLLLSDSGFYLCAWSVGGAYGYTFGSGTRLTVV.

The chain carries TRBV2 and TRBJ2-1, with 10 nucleotides matching TRBD2. The CDR3 totals 15 residues. V lost 6 bases and J lost 2; bases outside the gene matches: 4. Germline V CDR1 and CDR2: SNHLY, FYNNEI. The CDR3 nucleotides read TGTGCCAGCAGGGGACTAGCGCTTACCTACAATGAGCAGTTCTTC. This gives the protein CASRGLALTYNEQFF.

A remark on this clone: This same CDR3 is encoded by further DNA sequences in the sample. This chain joins TRBV30 and TRBJ1-5; TRBD1 is a possible D gene (5 bases). Per the germline V gene, CDR1 is GTSNPN and CDR2 is SVGIG (reference sequence). Trimming took off 2 bases at V and 2 bases at J, with 7 bases between the two ends. CDR3 length: 13 residues. CDR3 nucleotide sequence: TGTGCCTGGAGTTTACAGGGCAATCAGCCCCAGCATTTT. It codes for CAWSLQGNQPQHF. Using reference TRBV30 and TRBJ1-5 for the parts outside the CDR3, the full variable domain is SQTIHQWPATLVQPVGSPLSLECTVEGTSNPNLYWYRQAAGRGLQLLFYSVGIGQISSEVPQNLSASRPQDRQFILSSKKLLLSDSGFYLCAWSLQGNQPQHFGDGTRLSIL.

This clone was picked up one time. The gene calls are TRBV19 and TRBJ1-5, with D possibly matching TRBD1 (6 bases). The CDR3 loop spans 15 amino acids. V shed 5 bases and J shed 5 bases, with 16 bases lying between them. Germline V CDR1 and CDR2: LNHDA, SQIVND (reference sequence). The CDR3 loop reads CASSPAGVQDQPQHF. The DNA of the CDR3 is TGTGCCAGTAGTCCGGCAGGGGTTCAAGATCAGCCCCAGCATTTT.

This clone has a handful of counts. The gene calls are TRBV11-3 and TRBJ2-3; 7 positions match TRBD2. Trimming cost V 10 bases and J 4 bases; bases outside gene matches: 14. From germline, CDR1 is SGHNT and CDR2 YENEEA. This CDR3 spans 15 amino acids. The CDR3 region is CATGWGGVGPDTQYF. The CDR3 DNA is TGTGCCACCGGGTGGGGAGGGGTTGGCCCAGATACGCAGTATTTT.

This clone appeared a few times. The gene calls are TRBV7-9 and TRBJ1-6, with D hard to call. Germline V gives CDR1 SEHNR, CDR2 FQNEAQ (reference sequence). This CDR3 is 11 amino acids long. V was trimmed by 5 bases and J by 7 bases, leaving 3 bases between them. The chain's CDR3 is CASSQNSPLHF. The CDR3 bases are TGTGCCAGCAGCCAGAATTCACCCCTCCACTTT.

The J gene is TRBJ1-5, the V gene TRBV6-6; D is ambiguous. CDR3 length: 16 amino acids. Germline CDR1 MNHNY, CDR2 SVGAGI (reference sequence). V was clipped by 6 bases and J by 6 bases, with 21 bases between them. DNA of the CDR3: TGTGCCAGCAGGAGGGAGGTCATCAAGTCGGGTCAGCCCCAGCATTTT. Protein product: CASRREVIKSGQPQHF.

The CDR3 DNA is TGTGCCAGCAGGGCAGATTCTTATAATTCACCCCTCCACTTT. It yields the protein CASRADSYNSPLHF. The chain links TRBV6-5 to TRBJ1-6; D is unclear. Germline assignment: CDR1 MNHEY and CDR2 SVGAGI. V lost 6 bases to trimming and J lost 4 bases, with 10 bases between them. The CDR3 is made up of 14 amino acids.

In its sample, this clone was seen once. V gene TRBV2 combines with J gene TRBJ1-2; no definite D call. Germline CDR1 and CDR2: SNHLY and FYNNEI. The V end lost 2 bases, the J end lost 8 bases, and 15 bases lay between the germline ends. The CDR3 sequence is 14 residues long. The CDR3 sequence: CASSEMAAASGYTF. The CDR3, as DNA: TGTGCCAGCAGTGAAATGGCGGCGGCTTCCGGCTACACCTTC. Full variable domain (rest looked up from reference TRBV2 and TRBJ1-2): EPEVTQTPSHQVTQMGQEVILRCVPISNHLYFYWYRQILGQKVEFLVSFYNNEISEKSEIFDDQFSVERPDGSNFTLKIRSTKLEDSAMYFCASSEMAAASGYTFGSGTRLTVV.

The chain carries TRBV30 and TRBJ2-7; D not resolved. The V end was cut by 2 bases, the J end by 3 bases, with 5 bases between. Germline loops: CDR1 GTSNPN, CDR2 SVGIG (reference sequence). There are 11 residues in the CDR3. CDR3 sequence reads: CAWSTYYEQYF. The CDR3 coding sequence is TGTGCCTGGAGTACTTACTACGAGCAGTACTTC. The full variable domain, completed using reference TRBV30 and TRBJ2-7, is SQTIHQWPATLVQPVGSPLSLECTVEGTSNPNLYWYRQAAGRGLQLLFYSVGIGQISSEVPQNLSASRPQDRQFILSSKKLLLSDSGFYLCAWSTYYEQYFGPGTRLTVT.

This clone has a handful of counts. CDR3 protein: CRVGNYGYTF. CDR3 coding DNA: TGCAGGGTCGGGAACTATGGCTACACCTTC. The rearrangement uses TRBV20-1 and TRBJ1-2; D remains unclear. This CDR3 is built from 10 residues. Germline V gives CDR1 DFQATT, CDR2 SNEGSKA (reference sequence).

This sequence joins TRBV5-4 and TRBJ2-5, with 8 nucleotides matching TRBD1. The V gene's germline CDR1 is SGHNT and CDR2 YYREEE (reference sequence). The V segment lost 4 bases and the J segment 4 bases; nucleotides outside the gene matches: 12. The CDR3 is made up of 16 amino acids. The CDR3 nucleotides read TGTGCCAGCAGCAGCCGGACAGGGTCCGGGAGAGAGACCCAGTACTTC. Its protein is CASSSRTGSGRETQYF.

This rearrangement joins TRBV28 to TRBJ1-3; D unclear. The length of the CDR3 is 16 residues. Per germline, CDR1 MDHEN and CDR2 SYDVKM. V shed 3 bases and J shed 0 bases, with 12 bases lying between them. The CDR3 bases are TGTGCCAGCAGTTTGGGCGGGCCCTCCTCTGGAAACACCATATATTTT. This translates into CASSLGGPSSGNTIYF.

The rearrangement joins TRBV2 to TRBJ1-2; 7 bases are a match to TRBD1. V lost 5 bases, J lost 5 bases, and 11 bases stayed unmatched. The CDR3 contains 15 residues. From germline, CDR1 is SNHLY and CDR2 FYNNEI. The CDR3 nucleotides read TGTGCCAGCAGTACGACAGGGTGGAACCTATATGGCTACACCTTC. It is translated as CASSTTGWNLYGYTF.

The chain is built from TRBV3-1 (or the pseudogene TRBV3-2) and TRBJ1-2; D is unclear. The CDR3 spans 14 residues. Per the germline V gene, CDR1 is LGHDT and CDR2 is YNNKEL (reference sequence). Trimming left V 0 bases short and J 8 bases short, with 13 bases between. CDR3: CASSQDGGIRGYTF. As DNA, the CDR3 is TGTGCCAGCAGCCAAGATGGCGGTATCCGGGGCTACACCTTC.

This clone showed up just once. V usage is TRBV7-9 and J usage is TRBJ1-2, with unresolved D. From germline, CDR1 is SEHNR and CDR2 FQNEAQ (reference sequence). The V gene lost 3 bases and the J gene lost 0 bases, with 8 bases spanning the gap. CDR3 length: 14 amino acids. CDR3 DNA: TGTGCCAGCAGCTTCCGGGAAACTAACTATGGCTACACCTTC. Translated: CASSFRETNYGYTF.

The chain combines TRBV7-2 with TRBJ2-5; 8 bases map to TRBD2. There are 13 residues in the CDR3. Unmatched junction bases numbered 6, after V lost 8 bases and J lost 4 bases. Per germline, CDR1 SGHTA and CDR2 FQGNSA. The CDR3 sequence is CASQAGVRETQYF. Written as DNA, the CDR3 is TGTGCCAGCCAAGCGGGGGTGCGAGAGACCCAGTACTTC.

The chain couples TRBV6-1 to TRBJ1-5; D is unclear. This CDR3 is built from 17 residues. V was clipped by 2 bases and J by 5 bases, with 19 bases between them. CDR1 is MNHNS and CDR2 is SASEGT in the germline V gene. CDR3 nucleotides: TGTGCCAGCAGTGAATACGGGAGGGCTTTTTTAGATCAGCCCCAGCATTTT. It specifies CASSEYGRAFLDQPQHF.

The genes are TRBV2 and TRBJ1-5; unclear D gene. The V gene's germline CDR1 is SNHLY and CDR2 FYNNEI. Trimming pared 3 bases from V and 3 bases from J, leaving 9 bases between. The CDR3 runs 14 residues. The CDR3 loop is CASSDGPINQPQHF. DNA for the CDR3: TGTGCCAGCAGTGATGGGCCGATCAATCAGCCCCAGCATTTT.

This chain joins TRBV27 and TRBJ2-2, with 15 bases fitting TRBD2. Germline V gene sequence: CDR1 MNHEY, CDR2 SMNVEV (reference sequence). CDR3 size: 21 residues. Germline trimming cut 5 bases from V and 5 bases from J; bases unmatched to any gene: 18. CDR3 residues: CASSRHRGAGLAGGRTGELFF. In DNA form, the CDR3 reads TGTGCCAGCAGTCGTCATAGGGGTGCGGGACTAGCGGGGGGTAGGACCGGGGAGCTGTTTTTT.

In its sample, this clone was seen a few times. In DNA, the CDR3 is TGTGCCACCAGTGACGCCAGGGTCAGCACAGATACGCAGTATTTT. It translates to CATSDARVSTDTQYF. The chain couples TRBV24-1 to TRBJ2-3; TRBD1 is a possible D gene (5 bases). Per the germline V gene, CDR1 is KGHDR and CDR2 is SFDVKD. The CDR3 covers 15 residues. V shed 4 bases and J shed 0 bases, with 10 bases lying between them.

The CDR3 loop reads CASSVGLAGGLSYNEQFF. CDR3 in DNA: TGTGCCAGCAGCGTAGGACTAGCGGGGGGACTCTCCTACAATGAGCAGTTCTTC. V is TRBV9 and J is TRBJ2-1; the match to TRBD2 covers 13 bases. CDR1 SGDLS and CDR2 YYNGEE come from the germline V gene. The ends lost 0 bases at V and 0 bases at J; junction bases unmatched: 3. This CDR3 has 18 amino acids.

The rearrangement links TRBV7-9 to TRBJ2-5; D perhaps matches TRBD1 (5 bases). This CDR3 is built from 14 residues. Trimming cost V 5 bases and J 5 bases, with 15 bases left between them. Germline V gives CDR1 SEHNR, CDR2 FQNEAQ (reference sequence). CDR3 sequence reads: CASSVVVGQETQYF. CDR3 coding DNA: TGTGCCAGCAGCGTAGTGGTGGGGCAGGAGACCCAGTACTTC. The whole variable domain, remainder taken from reference TRBV7-9 and TRBJ2-5, is DTGVSQNPRHKITKRGQNVTFRCDPISEHNRLYWYRQTLGQGPEFLTYFQNEAQLEKSRLLSDRFSAERPKGSFSTLEIQRTEQGDSAMYLCASSVVVGQETQYFGPGTRLLVL.